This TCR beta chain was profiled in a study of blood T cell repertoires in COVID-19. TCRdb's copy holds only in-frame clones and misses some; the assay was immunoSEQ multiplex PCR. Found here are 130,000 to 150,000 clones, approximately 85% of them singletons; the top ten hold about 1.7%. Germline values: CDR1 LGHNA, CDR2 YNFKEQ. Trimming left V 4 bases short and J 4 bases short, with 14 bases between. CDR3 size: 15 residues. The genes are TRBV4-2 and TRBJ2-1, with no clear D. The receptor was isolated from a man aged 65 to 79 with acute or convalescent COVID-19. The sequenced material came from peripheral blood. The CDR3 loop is CASSLDSDTYNEQFF. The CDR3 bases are TGTGCCAGCAGCCTCGACTCCGATACATACAATGAGCAGTTCTTC.